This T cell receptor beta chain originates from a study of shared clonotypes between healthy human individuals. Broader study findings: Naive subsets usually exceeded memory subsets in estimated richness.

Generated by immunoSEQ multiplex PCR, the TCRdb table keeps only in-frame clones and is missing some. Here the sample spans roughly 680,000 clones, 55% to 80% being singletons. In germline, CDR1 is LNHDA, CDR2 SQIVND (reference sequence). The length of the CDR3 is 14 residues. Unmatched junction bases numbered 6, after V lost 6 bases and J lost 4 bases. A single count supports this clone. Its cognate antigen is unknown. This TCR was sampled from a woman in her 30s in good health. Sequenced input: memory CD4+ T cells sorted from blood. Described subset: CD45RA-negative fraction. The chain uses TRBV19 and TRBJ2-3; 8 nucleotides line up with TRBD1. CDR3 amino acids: CASRDRDKADTQYF. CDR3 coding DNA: TGTGCCAGTAGGGACAGGGATAAAGCAGATACGCAGTATTTT.